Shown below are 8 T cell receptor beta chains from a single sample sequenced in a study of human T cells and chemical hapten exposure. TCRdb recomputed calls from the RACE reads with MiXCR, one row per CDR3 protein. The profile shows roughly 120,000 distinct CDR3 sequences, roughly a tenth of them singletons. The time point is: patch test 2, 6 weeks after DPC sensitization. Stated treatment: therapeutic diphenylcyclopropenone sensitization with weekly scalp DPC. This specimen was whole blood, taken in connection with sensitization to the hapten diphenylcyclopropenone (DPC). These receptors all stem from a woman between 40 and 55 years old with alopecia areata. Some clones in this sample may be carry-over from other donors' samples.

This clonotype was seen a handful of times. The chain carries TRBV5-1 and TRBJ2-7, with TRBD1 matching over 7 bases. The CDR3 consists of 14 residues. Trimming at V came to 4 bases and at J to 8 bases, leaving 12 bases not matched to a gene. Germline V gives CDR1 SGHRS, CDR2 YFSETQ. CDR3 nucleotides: TGCGCCAGCAGCCCGGGACAGTCTTTCCCTCAGCAGTACTTC. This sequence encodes CASSPGQSFPQQYF.

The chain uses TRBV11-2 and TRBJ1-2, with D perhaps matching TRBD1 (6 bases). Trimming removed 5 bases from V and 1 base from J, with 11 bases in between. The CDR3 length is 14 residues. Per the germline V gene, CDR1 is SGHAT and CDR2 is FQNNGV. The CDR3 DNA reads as TGTGCCAGCAGCCCCATAGGGGGTAACTATGGCTACACCTTC. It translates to CASSPIGGNYGYTF.

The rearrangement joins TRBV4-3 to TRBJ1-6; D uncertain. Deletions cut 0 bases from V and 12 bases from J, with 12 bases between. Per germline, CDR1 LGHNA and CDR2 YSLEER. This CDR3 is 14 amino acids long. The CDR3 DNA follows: TGCGCCAGCAGCCAAGAATCGGACCGCAGACCCCTCCACTTT. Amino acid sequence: CASSQESDRRPLHF.

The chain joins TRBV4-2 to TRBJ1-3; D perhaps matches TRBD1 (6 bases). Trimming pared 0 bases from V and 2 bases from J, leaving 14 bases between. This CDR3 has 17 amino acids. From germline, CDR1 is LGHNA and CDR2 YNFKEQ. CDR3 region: CASSQDLYRETGNTIYF. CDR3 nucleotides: TGTGCCAGCAGCCAAGATCTGTACAGGGAGACTGGAAACACCATATATTTT.

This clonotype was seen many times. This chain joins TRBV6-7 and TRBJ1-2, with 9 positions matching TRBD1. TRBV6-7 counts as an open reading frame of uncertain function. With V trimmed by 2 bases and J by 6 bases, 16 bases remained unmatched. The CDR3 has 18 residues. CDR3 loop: CASSYPLYAGTGINGYTF. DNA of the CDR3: TGTGCCAGCAGTTACCCCCTTTACGCCGGGACAGGGATAAATGGCTACACCTTC.

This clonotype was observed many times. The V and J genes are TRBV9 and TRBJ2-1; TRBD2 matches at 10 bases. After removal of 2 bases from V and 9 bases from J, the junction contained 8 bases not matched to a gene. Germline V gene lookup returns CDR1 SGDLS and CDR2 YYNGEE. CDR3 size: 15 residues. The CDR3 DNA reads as TGTGCCAGCAGCGTGTCTAGCGGGGGAAGCGTTGAGCAGTTCTTC. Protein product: CASSVSSGGSVEQFF.

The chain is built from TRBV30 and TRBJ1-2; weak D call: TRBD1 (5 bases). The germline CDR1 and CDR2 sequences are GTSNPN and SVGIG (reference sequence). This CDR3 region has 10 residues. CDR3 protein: CVVREYGYTF. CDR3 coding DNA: TGTGTCGTCAGGGAATATGGCTACACCTTC.

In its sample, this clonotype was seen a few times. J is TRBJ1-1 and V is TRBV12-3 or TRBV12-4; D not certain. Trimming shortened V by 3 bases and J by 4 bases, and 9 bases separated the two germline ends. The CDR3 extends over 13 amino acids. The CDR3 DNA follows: TGTGCCAGCAGTTTGTTTATGGGCACTGAAGCTTTCTTT. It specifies CASSLFMGTEAFF.